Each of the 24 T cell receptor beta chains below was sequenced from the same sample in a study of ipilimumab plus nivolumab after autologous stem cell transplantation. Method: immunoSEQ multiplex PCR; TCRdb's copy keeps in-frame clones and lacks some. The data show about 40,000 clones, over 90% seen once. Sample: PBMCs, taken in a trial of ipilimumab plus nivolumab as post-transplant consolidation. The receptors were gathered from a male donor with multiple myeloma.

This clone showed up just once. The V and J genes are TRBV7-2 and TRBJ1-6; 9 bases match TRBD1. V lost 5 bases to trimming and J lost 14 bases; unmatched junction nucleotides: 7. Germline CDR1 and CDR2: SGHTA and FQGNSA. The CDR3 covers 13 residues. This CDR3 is CASSLDRGEALHF. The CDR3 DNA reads TGTGCCAGCAGCCTCGACAGGGGGGAAGCCCTCCACTTT.

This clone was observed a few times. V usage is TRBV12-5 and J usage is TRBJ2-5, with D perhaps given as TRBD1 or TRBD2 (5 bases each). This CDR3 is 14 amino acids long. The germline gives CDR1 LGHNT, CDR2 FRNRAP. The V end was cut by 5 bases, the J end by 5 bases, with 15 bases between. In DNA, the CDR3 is TGTGCTAGTGGTACCGGGACCTTGGGGGAGACCCAGTACTTC. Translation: CASGTGTLGETQYF.

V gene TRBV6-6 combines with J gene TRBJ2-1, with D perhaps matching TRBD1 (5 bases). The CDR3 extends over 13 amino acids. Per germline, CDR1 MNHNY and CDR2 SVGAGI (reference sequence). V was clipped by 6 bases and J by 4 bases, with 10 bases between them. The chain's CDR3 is CASRDPGYNEQFF. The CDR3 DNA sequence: TGTGCCAGCAGGGACCCAGGGTACAATGAGCAGTTCTTC.

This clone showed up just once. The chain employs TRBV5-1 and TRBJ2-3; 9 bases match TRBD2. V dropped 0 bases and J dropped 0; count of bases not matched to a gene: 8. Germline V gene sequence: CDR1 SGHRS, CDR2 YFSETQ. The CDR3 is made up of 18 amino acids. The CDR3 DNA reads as TGCGCCAGCAGCTTGGTAGCGGGAGTACCTACTAGCACAGATACGCAGTATTTT. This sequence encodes CASSLVAGVPTSTDTQYF.

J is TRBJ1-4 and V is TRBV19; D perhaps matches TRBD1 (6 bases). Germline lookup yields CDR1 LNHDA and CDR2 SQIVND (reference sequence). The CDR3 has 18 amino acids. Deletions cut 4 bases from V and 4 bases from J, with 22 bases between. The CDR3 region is CASSTRSLRGQLNEKLFF. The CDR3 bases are TGTGCCAGTAGTACCAGGTCCCTCCGAGGACAGCTTAATGAAAAACTGTTTTTT.

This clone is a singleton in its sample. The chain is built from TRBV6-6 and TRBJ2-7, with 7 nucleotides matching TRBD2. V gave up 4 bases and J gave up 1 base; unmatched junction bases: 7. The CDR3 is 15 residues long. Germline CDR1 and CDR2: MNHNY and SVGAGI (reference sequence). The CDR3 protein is CASSSSGMGSYEQYF. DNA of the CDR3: TGTGCCAGCAGTTCCAGCGGGATGGGGTCCTACGAGCAGTACTTC.

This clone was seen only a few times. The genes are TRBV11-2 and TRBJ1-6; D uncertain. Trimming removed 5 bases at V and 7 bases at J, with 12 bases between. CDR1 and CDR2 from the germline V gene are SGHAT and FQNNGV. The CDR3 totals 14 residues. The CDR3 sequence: CASSHDVRNSPLHF. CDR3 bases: TGTGCCAGCAGCCACGACGTTCGAAATTCACCCCTCCACTTT.

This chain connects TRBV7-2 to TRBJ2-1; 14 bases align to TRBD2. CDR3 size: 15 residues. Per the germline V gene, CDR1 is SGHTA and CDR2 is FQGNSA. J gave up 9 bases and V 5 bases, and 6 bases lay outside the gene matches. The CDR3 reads CASSPGLAGVSEQFF. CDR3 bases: TGTGCCAGCAGCCCGGGACTAGCGGGAGTCAGTGAGCAGTTCTTC.

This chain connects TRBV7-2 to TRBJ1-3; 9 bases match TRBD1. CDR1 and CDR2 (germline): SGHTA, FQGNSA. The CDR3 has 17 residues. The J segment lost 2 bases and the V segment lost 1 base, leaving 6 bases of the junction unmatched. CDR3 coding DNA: TGTGCCAGCAGCTTAGACCCGAGACAGGGGGCTGGAAACACCATATATTTT. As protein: CASSLDPRQGAGNTIYF.

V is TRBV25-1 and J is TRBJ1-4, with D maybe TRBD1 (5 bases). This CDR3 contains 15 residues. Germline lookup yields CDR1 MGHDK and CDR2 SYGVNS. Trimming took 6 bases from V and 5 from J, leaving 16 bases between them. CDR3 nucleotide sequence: TGTGCCAGCAGCTTATCCGGGGCCGTGAATGAAAAACTGTTTTTT. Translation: CASSLSGAVNEKLFF. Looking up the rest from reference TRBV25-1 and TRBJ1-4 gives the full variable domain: EADIYQTPRYLVIGTGKKITLECSQTMGHDKMYWYQQDPGMELHLIHYSYGVNSTEKGDLSSESTVSRIRTEHFPLTLESARPSHTSQYLCASSLSGAVNEKLFFGSGTQLSVL.

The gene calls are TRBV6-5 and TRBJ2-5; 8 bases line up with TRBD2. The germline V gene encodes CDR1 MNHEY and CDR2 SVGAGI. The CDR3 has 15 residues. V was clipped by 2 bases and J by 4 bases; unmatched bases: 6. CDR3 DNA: TGTGCCAGCAGTTACGCTTCGGGAGGGGGAGAGACCCAGTACTTC. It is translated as CASSYASGGGETQYF.

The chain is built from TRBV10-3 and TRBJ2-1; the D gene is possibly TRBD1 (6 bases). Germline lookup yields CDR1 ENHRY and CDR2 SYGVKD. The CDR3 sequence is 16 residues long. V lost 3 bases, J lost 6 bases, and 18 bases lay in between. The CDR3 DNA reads TGTGCCATCAGTGACAGTCAGAAGGGGGTAGGCAATGAGCAGTTCTTC. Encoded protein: CAISDSQKGVGNEQFF.

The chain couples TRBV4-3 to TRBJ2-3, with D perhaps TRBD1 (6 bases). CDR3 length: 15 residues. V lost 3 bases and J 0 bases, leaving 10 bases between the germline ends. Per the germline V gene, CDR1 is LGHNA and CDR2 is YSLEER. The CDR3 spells CASSHGTLSTDTQYF. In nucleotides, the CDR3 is TGCGCCAGCAGCCACGGGACACTAAGCACAGATACGCAGTATTTT.

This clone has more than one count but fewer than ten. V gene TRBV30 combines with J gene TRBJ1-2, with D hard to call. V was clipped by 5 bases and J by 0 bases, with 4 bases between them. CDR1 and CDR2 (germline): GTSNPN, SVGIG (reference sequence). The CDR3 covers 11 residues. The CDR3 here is CAWSANYGYTF. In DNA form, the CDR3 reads TGTGCCTGGTCAGCTAACTATGGCTACACCTTC.

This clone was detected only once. Here the CDR3 DNA reads TGTGCCAGTAGTTTAGGACAGGGGGCTACAGATACGCAGTATTTT. It encodes CASSLGQGATDTQYF. The rearrangement links TRBV19 to TRBJ2-3; 11 bases agree with TRBD1. Per the germline V gene, CDR1 is LNHDA and CDR2 is SQIVND (reference sequence). J lost 3 bases, V lost 5 bases, and 4 bases had no gene match. The CDR3 consists of 15 residues.

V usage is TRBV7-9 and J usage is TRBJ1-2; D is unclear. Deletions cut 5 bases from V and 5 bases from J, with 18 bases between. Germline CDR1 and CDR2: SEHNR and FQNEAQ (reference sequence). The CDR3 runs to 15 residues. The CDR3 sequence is CASSPPTPIVYGYTF. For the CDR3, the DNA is TGTGCCAGCAGCCCGCCCACGCCGATAGTTTATGGCTACACCTTC. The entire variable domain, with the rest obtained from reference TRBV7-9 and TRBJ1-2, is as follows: DTGVSQNPRHKITKRGQNVTFRCDPISEHNRLYWYRQTLGQGPEFLTYFQNEAQLEKSRLLSDRFSAERPKGSFSTLEIQRTEQGDSAMYLCASSPPTPIVYGYTFGSGTRLTVV.

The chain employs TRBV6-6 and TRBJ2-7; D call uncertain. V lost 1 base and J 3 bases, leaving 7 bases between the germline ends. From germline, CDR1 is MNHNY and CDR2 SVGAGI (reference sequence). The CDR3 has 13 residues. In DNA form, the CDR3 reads TGTGCCAGCAGTTACTATTCAGACTACGAGCAGTACTTC. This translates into CASSYYSDYEQYF.

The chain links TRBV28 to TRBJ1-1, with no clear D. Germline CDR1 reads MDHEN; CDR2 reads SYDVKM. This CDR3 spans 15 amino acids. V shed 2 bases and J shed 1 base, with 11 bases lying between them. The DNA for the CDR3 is TGTGCCAGCAGTTTAGACTTGTGGGGGAACACTGAAGCTTTCTTT. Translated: CASSLDLWGNTEAFF.

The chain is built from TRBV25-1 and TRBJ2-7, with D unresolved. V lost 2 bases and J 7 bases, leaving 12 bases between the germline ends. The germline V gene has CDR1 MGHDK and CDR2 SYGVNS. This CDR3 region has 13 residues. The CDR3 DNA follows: TGTGCCAGCAGTGAAAGCATCCGAGGAGAGCAGTACTTC. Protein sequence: CASSESIRGEQYF.

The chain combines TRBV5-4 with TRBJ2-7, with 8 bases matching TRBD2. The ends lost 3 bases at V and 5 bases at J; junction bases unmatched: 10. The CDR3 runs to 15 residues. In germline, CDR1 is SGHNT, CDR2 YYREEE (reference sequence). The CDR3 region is CASSSRRGAGDEQYF. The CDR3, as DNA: TGTGCCAGCAGCTCCCGCAGGGGAGCGGGAGACGAGCAGTACTTC.

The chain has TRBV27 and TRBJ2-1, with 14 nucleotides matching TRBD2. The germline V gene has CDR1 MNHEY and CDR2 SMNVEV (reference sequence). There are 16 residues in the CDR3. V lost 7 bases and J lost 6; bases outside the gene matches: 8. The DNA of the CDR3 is TGTGCCAGCACCCTCAGACTAGCGGGAGGGCTCAATGAGCAGTTCTTC. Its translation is CASTLRLAGGLNEQFF.

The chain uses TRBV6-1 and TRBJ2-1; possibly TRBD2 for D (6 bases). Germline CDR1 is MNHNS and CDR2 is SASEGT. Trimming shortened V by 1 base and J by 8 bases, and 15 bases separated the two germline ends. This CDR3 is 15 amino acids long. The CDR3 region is CASSEDYLPGDEQFF. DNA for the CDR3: TGTGCCAGCAGTGAAGACTACCTACCGGGGGATGAGCAGTTCTTC.

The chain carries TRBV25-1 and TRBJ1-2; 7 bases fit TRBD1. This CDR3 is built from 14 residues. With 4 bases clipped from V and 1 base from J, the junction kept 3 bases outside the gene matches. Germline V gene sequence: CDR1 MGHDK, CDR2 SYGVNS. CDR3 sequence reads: CASSGGQFNYGYTF. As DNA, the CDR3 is TGTGCCAGCAGTGGGGGACAGTTTAACTATGGCTACACCTTC.

CDR3 residues: CASRLSGRAHGTGELFF. In DNA, the CDR3 is TGTGCCAGCAGACTTAGCGGGAGAGCCCATGGCACCGGGGAGCTGTTTTTT. The chain couples TRBV7-3 to TRBJ2-2; TRBD2 matches at 9 bases. Trimming took 6 bases from V and 4 from J; bases not matched to a gene: 12. The CDR3 has 17 residues. Germline assignment: CDR1 SGHTA and CDR2 FQGTGA.